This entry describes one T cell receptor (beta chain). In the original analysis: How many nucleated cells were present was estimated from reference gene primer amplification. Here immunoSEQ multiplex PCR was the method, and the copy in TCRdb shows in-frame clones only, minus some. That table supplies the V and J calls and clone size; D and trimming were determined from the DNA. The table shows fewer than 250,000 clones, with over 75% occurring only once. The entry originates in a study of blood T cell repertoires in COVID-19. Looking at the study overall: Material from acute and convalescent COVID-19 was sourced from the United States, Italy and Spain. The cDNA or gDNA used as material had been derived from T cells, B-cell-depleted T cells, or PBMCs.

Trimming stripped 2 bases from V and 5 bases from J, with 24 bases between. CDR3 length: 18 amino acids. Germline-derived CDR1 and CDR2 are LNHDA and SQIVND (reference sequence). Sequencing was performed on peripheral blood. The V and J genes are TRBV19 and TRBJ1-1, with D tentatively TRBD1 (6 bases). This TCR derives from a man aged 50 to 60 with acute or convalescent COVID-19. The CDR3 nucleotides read TGTGCCAGTAGTATACCTTTTACAGGGATCGGAGTGGGGACTGAAGCTTTCTTT. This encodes CASSIPFTGIGVGTEAFF.